Presented here are 5 T cell receptor beta chains from one specimen sequenced in a study of metastatic and nonmetastatic thyroid tumors (dated by TCRdb to between 2020 and 2021). Library construction relied on PCR. Sequencing instrument: Illumina HiSeq 4000. TCRdb reworked the public reads: Q25 trimming with fastp, MiXCR clone assembly, productive beta chains retained. The sample contains around 38,000 clones, approximately 26% of them found a single time. Roughly 9.1% of the sample lies in the top ten. None of the patients had been given any treatment before thyroid surgery. Sequencing was carried out using blood. Receptors originate from a female donor with papillary thyroid cancer or a benign thyroid nodule (not recorded which). Some clones in this sample may be carry-over from other donors' samples.

This clone showed up many times. The CDR3 is CASSLMRLAEATTDTQYF. The DNA of the CDR3 is TGTGCCAGCAGCTTAATGCGACTAGCGGAAGCCACCACAGATACGCAGTATTTT. The V gene is TRBV12-3 or TRBV12-4, the J gene TRBJ2-3, with 9 bases lining up with TRBD2. There are 18 residues in the CDR3. J lost 2 bases, V lost 6 bases, and 15 bases had no gene match.

This clone was counted once. The rearrangement links TRBV4-2 to TRBJ1-5; D gene unclear. This CDR3 spans 16 amino acids. In germline, CDR1 is LGHNA, CDR2 YNFKEQ. V lost 4 bases and J lost 0, with 13 bases in between. The CDR3 DNA follows: TGTGCCAGCAGCCGAACAGATGGTCGTAGCAATCAGCCCCAGCATTTT. Translating it yields CASSRTDGRSNQPQHF.

The chain combines TRBV30 with TRBJ2-5; TRBD1 matches at 8 bases. After removal of 6 bases from V and 6 bases from J, the junction contained 9 bases not matched to a gene. Germline CDR1 is GTSNPN and CDR2 is SVGIG (reference sequence). CDR3 size: 13 residues. The CDR3 spells CACRPGGLKTQYF. The CDR3 coding sequence is TGTGCCTGTCGGCCAGGGGGCTTGAAGACCCAGTACTTC.

Details on this clone: The junction differs from germline at one of its ends, possibly a read error. In the same sample, other DNA sequences code for this CDR3. The chain joins TRBV11-3 to TRBJ2-7; 10 bases match TRBD2. The germline V gene encodes CDR1 SGHNT and CDR2 YENEEA. This CDR3 is built from 14 residues. The CDR3, as DNA: TGTGCCAGCAGCCGGACTAGCGGCTCCTACGAGCAGTATTTC. Encoded protein: CASSRTSGSYEQYF.

This clone turned up a few times. This clone may be a read error of a much larger clone one base away. V is TRBV28 and J is TRBJ2-1, with 10 bases lining up with TRBD2. This CDR3 has 15 amino acids. CDR1 and CDR2 from the germline V gene are MDHEN and SYDVKM. CDR3 nucleotides: TGTGCCAGCAGTTTACGAGCGGGGGGGGCGGATGAGCAGTCCTTC. It specifies CASSLRAGGADEQSF.